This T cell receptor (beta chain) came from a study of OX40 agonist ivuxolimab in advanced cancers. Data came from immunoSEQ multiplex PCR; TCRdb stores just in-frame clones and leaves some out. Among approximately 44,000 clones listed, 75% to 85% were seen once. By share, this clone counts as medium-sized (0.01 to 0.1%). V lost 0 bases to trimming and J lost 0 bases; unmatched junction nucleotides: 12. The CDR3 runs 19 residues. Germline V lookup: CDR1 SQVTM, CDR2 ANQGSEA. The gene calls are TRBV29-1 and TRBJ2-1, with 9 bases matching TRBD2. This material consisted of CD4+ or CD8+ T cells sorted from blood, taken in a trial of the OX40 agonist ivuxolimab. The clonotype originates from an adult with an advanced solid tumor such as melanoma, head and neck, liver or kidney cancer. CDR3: CSVEDPAGGRVSSYNEQFF. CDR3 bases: TGCAGCGTTGAAGATCCAGCGGGAGGCCGAGTTAGCTCCTACAATGAGCAGTTCTTC.